This note documents a single T cell receptor beta chain sequence. The sample is drawn from a study of T cell changes during pregnancy in multiple sclerosis. The method was immunoSEQ multiplex PCR; TCRdb's version includes in-frame clones alone and lacks a portion of them. The table has roughly 62,000 clones, 70% to 90% seen once. Germline CDR1 is SGHVS and CDR2 is FNYEAQ. The V and J ends lost 1 base and 3 bases respectively, with 9 bases between them. This CDR3 region has 15 residues. The clonotype comes from a female donor with multiple sclerosis, enrolled in a pregnancy study. Sequencing used peripheral blood, obtained in the first trimester of pregnancy. The chain has TRBV7-6 and TRBJ2-2, with D uncertain. The CDR3 sequence is CASSLGPRDTGELFF. The CDR3 DNA follows: TGTGCCAGCAGCTTAGGTCCCCGGGACACCGGGGAGCTGTTTTTT.